The 27 T cell receptor beta chains presented below share a single source sample, sequenced in a study of breast tumors, draining lymph nodes, adjacent tissues (dated by TCRdb to the mid-2010s). Lymph node samples were obtained from the axillary draining lymph nodes of breast cancer patients. Library construction relied on multiplex PCR. Sequenced using an Illumina HiSeq 2000. TCRdb passed the public sequencing reads through fastp at Q25 and MiXCR, retaining productive beta sequences. Rows with a matching CDR3 protein are joined into one entry that keeps the most common DNA and genes. This sample has approximately 300,000 distinct CDR3 sequences in its table, and under 35% of those were observed once. Together, the top ten hold 0.85% to 1.2% of the sample. The sequencing sample was made of axillary lymph node tissue. These receptors all stem from a female donor with breast cancer. Some clones in this sample may be carry-over from other donors' samples.

This clonotype was counted at least ten times. CDR3 bases: TGTGCCGGGGGTAGCGTTCAGCCCCAGCATTTT. Its translation is CAGGSVQPQHF. The chain is built from TRBV5-5 and TRBJ1-5, with a possible D match to TRBD1 (5 bases). The V gene's germline CDR1 is SGHKS and CDR2 YYEKEE (reference sequence). Trimming cost V 10 bases and J 6 bases, with 11 bases left between them. The CDR3 is 11 amino acids. Drawing the rest from reference TRBV5-5 and TRBJ1-5, the complete variable domain is DAGVTQSPTHLIKTRGQQVTLRCSPISGHKSVSWYQQVLGQGPQFIFQYYEKEERGRGNFPDRFSARQFPNYSSELNVNALLLGDSALYLCAGGSVQPQHFGDGTRLSIL.

This rearrangement joins TRBV6-6 to TRBJ1-5; D is possibly TRBD1 (6 bases). The CDR3 consists of 15 residues. The germline V gene encodes CDR1 MNHNY and CDR2 SVGAGI (reference sequence). V was clipped by 0 bases and J by 9 bases, with 15 bases between them. The CDR3: CASSYSRGARLPQHF. The DNA of the CDR3 is TGTGCCAGCAGTTACTCCCGGGGGGCTAGACTGCCCCAGCATTTT.

This clonotype appeared once. A read error is possible here, since a much larger clone lies one base away. It is likely a read error, because the conserved phenylalanine at the end of the CDR3 is missing. This chain links TRBV5-1 with TRBJ2-3; 7 bases are shared with TRBD2. Trimming removed 0 bases from V and 2 bases from J; junction bases left unmatched: 6. The CDR3 has 16 residues. Germline CDR1 is SGHRS and CDR2 is YFSETQ. The CDR3 here is CASSLAGGGYTDTQYS. The CDR3 bases are TGCGCCAGCAGCTTGGCCGGGGGAGGGTACACAGATACGCAGTATTCT.

Notes on this clonotype: A much larger clone differs by one base, so this may be a read error. This sequence joins TRBV30 and TRBJ1-6, with D maybe TRBD1 (5 bases). The germline V gene encodes CDR1 GTSNPN and CDR2 SVGIG (reference sequence). The CDR3 sequence is 14 residues long. This chain's CDR3 is CAWSGGPPDSPPHF. CDR3 DNA: TGTGCCTGGAGTGGGGGACCCCCGGATTCACCCCCCCACTTT.

This clonotype was recorded once. The DNA is left out, because the CDR3 cannot be placed on it with certainty; the CDR3 is given as TCRdb lists it. This rearrangement joins TRBV6-5 to TRBJ2-5; the D call of TRBD2 is as the table states it, not checked on the DNA. With termini counted, the CDR3 has 16 amino acids. Germline loops: CDR1 MNHEY, CDR2 SVGAGI. The chain's CDR3 is CAICSARARYQETQYF.

This clonotype was recorded many times. The genes are TRBV12-3 or TRBV12-4 and TRBJ2-7; weak D call: TRBD1 (5 bases). The V gene lost 7 bases and the J gene lost 6 bases, with 13 bases spanning the gap. This CDR3 spans 12 amino acids. The CDR3 region has the DNA TGTGCCAGCACAAGGGGCTACTCCGAGCAGTACTTC. This sequence encodes CASTRGYSEQYF.

The rearrangement links TRBV5-6 to TRBJ2-1, with 10 bases lining up with TRBD2. Germline CDR1 is SGHDT and CDR2 is YYEEEE. The CDR3 loop spans 17 amino acids. J gave up 0 bases and V 0 bases, and 3 bases lay outside the gene matches. The CDR3 DNA is TGTGCCAGCAGCTTGGAGCCTAGCGGGAGCTCCTACAATGAGCAGTTCTTC. Residues: CASSLEPSGSSYNEQFF.

This clonotype has more than one count but fewer than ten. A read error may be the cause here, since a much bigger clone is one base away. The chain links TRBV20-1 to TRBJ2-7, with 8 bases aligning to TRBD2. Trimming at V came to 4 bases and at J to 3 bases, leaving 11 bases not matched to a gene. From germline, CDR1 is DFQATT and CDR2 SNEGSKA (reference sequence). CDR3 length: 15 amino acids. CDR3 in DNA: TGCAGTGCTACAGCCTTCCCGGGGGGGTACTACGAGCAGTACTTC. Translated, it gives CSATAFPGGYYEQYF.

Note on this clonotype: A much larger clone is a single base away; this may be a read error. The CDR3 carries no conserved terminal phenylalanine or tryptophan, so it likely arises from a read error. This chain links TRBV7-2 with TRBJ2-1; D not certain. The CDR3 covers 15 residues. V was trimmed by 2 bases and J by 5 bases, leaving 13 bases between them. In germline, CDR1 is SGHTA, CDR2 FQGNSA. The CDR3 nucleotides are TGTGCCAGCAGCTTATGGGCAAGCATTAACAATGAGCAGTTCCTC. Translating it yields CASSLWASINNEQFL.

This clonotype was observed many times. V usage is TRBV19 and J usage is TRBJ2-7; 9 positions agree with TRBD1. Germline CDR1 LNHDA, CDR2 SQIVND (reference sequence). The CDR3 is 14 amino acids. After removal of 2 bases from V and 5 bases from J, the junction contained 4 bases not matched to a gene. The CDR3 region is CASSIKQGAHEQYF. Here the CDR3 DNA reads TGTGCCAGTAGTATAAAACAGGGGGCTCACGAGCAGTACTTC. The variable domain in full, completed from reference TRBV19 and TRBJ2-7, reads DGGITQSPKYLFRKEGQNVTLSCEQNLNHDAMYWYRQDPGQGLRLIYYSQIVNDFQKGDIAEGYSVSREKKESFPLTVTSAQKNPTAFYLCASSIKQGAHEQYFGPGTRLTVT.

As regards this clonotype: In this CDR3 the conserved last residue, phenylalanine or tryptophan, is missing, so a read error is likely. This chain joins TRBV12-3 or TRBV12-4 and TRBJ2-5; TRBD2 matches at 7 bases. This CDR3 has 15 residues. Here the CDR3 DNA reads TGTGCCAGCAGTCCACAGCGGGAACCACAAGACACCCAGTACTTA. Translation gives CASSPQREPQDTQYL.

This clonotype was found many times. This chain connects TRBV7-9 to TRBJ2-7; TRBD1 matches 7 bases. This CDR3 comprises 17 residues. Germline V gene lookup returns CDR1 SEHNR and CDR2 FQNEAQ (reference sequence). The J segment lost 6 bases and the V segment lost 2 bases, leaving 16 bases of the junction unmatched. In nucleotides, the CDR3 is TGTGCCAGCAGCTTATACCCGTCGGGACAGAGCCTACCCGAGCAGTACTTC. It translates to CASSLYPSGQSLPEQYF.

This clonotype was recorded many times. The J gene is TRBJ2-7, the V gene TRBV6-1; tentatively, D is TRBD1 (6 bases). Germline lookup yields CDR1 MNHNS and CDR2 SASEGT. Trimming took off 4 bases at V and 0 bases at J, with 10 bases between the two ends. The CDR3 loop spans 14 amino acids. The DNA of the CDR3 is TGTGCCAGCAGTGGGAGGACAGACTCCTACGAGCAGTACTTC. It encodes CASSGRTDSYEQYF.

This chain uses TRBV20-1 with TRBJ1-1; no firm D call. Germline V lookup: CDR1 DFQATT, CDR2 SNEGSKA (reference sequence). The CDR3 sequence is 13 residues long. Trimming took off 3 bases at V and 0 bases at J, with 8 bases between the two ends. In DNA, the CDR3 is TGCAGTGCTAGGAACGGGATGAACACTGAAGCTTTCTTT. Translating it yields CSARNGMNTEAFF.

This clonotype was counted many times. This chain joins TRBV5-5 and TRBJ2-7; 12 positions agree with TRBD2. The germline V gene encodes CDR1 SGHKS and CDR2 YYEKEE (reference sequence). V was clipped by 1 base and J by 3 bases; unmatched bases: 2. There are 15 residues in the CDR3. CDR3 bases: TGTGCCAGCAGCTTGACTAGCGGGAGGCACTACGAGCAGTACTTC. Residues: CASSLTSGRHYEQYF.

The chain couples TRBV28 to TRBJ2-1; TRBD1 matches at 9 bases. Germline lookup yields CDR1 MDHEN and CDR2 SYDVKM. The CDR3 spans 15 residues. The junction had 7 bases not matched to a gene; V was cut back by 6 bases and J by 4 bases. The DNA for the CDR3 is TGTGCCAGCAGCTCCGACAGGGGGAGGTACAATGAGCAGTTCTTC. Residues: CASSSDRGRYNEQFF.

V usage is TRBV19 and J usage is TRBJ1-3; tentatively, D is TRBD1 (5 bases). Germline V gives CDR1 LNHDA, CDR2 SQIVND (reference sequence). This CDR3 is built from 13 residues. V was clipped by 6 bases and J by 8 bases, with 14 bases between them. The chain's CDR3 is CASSLLTVDTIYF. The CDR3 bases are TGTGCCAGTAGCCTTCTGACAGTGGACACCATATATTTT.

As concerns this clonotype: A much larger clone is a single base away; this may be a read error. This chain uses TRBV7-6 with TRBJ2-1; 10 nucleotides align to TRBD1. CDR3 length: 15 residues. CDR1 SGHVS and CDR2 FNYEAQ come from the germline V gene. This chain's CDR3 is CASSLGQGAYNEQLF. The DNA of the CDR3 is TGTGCCAGCAGCTTAGGACAGGGGGCGTACAATGAGCAGCTCTTC.

Note on this clonotype: This may be a read error, as it is one base from a much larger clone. The rearrangement uses TRBV6-5 and TRBJ2-7, with 7 bases that match TRBD2. The CDR3 extends over 14 amino acids. CDR1 is MNHEY, CDR2 SVGAGI, per germline. The J segment lost 1 base and the V segment lost 5 bases, leaving 5 bases of the junction unmatched. The CDR3 is CASSARGESYEQYF. As DNA, the CDR3 is TGTGCCAGCAGTGCCCGGGGGGAGTCCTACGAGCAGTACTTC.

As for this clonotype: A read error may account for a junction end that differs from germline. The chain carries TRBV15 and TRBJ2-6; 7 positions match TRBD1. This CDR3 region has 14 residues. Germline lookup yields CDR1 LNHNV and CDR2 YYDKDF (reference sequence). The CDR3 sequence is CATSRSDRAYVLTF. The CDR3 DNA sequence: TGTGCCACCAGCAGAAGTGACAGGGCCTACGTCCTGACTTTC. Supplemented by reference TRBV15 and TRBJ2-6, the full variable domain reads DAMVIQNPRYQVTQFGKPVTLSCSQTLNHNVMYWYQQKSSQAPKLLFHYYDKDFNNEADTPDNFQSRRPNTSFCFLDIRSPGLGDTAMYLCATSRSDRAYVLTFGAGSRLTVL.

The V call is TRBV28, the J call TRBJ2-7; D call uncertain. This CDR3 is built from 12 residues. The germline V and J ends were trimmed by 4 bases and 3 bases, with 7 bases remaining between them. Germline assignment: CDR1 MDHEN and CDR2 SYDVKM. CDR3 in amino acids: CASSSVRYEQYF. CDR3 nucleotides: TGTGCCAGCAGTTCGGTTCGCTACGAGCAGTACTTC.

The chain has TRBV12-3 or TRBV12-4 and TRBJ2-3; 12 nucleotides agree with TRBD2. This CDR3 has 17 amino acids. V lost 2 bases to trimming and J lost 0 bases; unmatched junction nucleotides: 3. The CDR3 reads CASSLRLAGVSTDTQYF. Written as DNA, the CDR3 is TGTGCCAGCAGTTTAAGACTAGCGGGAGTCAGCACAGATACGCAGTATTTT.

A note on this clonotype: No conserved phenylalanine or tryptophan is present at the end of the CDR3, so a read error is the likely explanation. The chain carries TRBV29-1 and TRBJ1-1, with D unresolved. Trimming removed 5 bases at V and 1 base at J, with 8 bases between. The CDR3 totals 12 residues. Germline-derived CDR1 and CDR2 are SQVTM and ANQGSEA. The CDR3 reads CSVSQANTEAFL. CDR3 in DNA: TGCAGCGTTTCTCAGGCGAACACTGAAGCTTTCCTT.

Notes on this clonotype: This clone may be a read error of a much larger clone one base away. The V and J genes are TRBV11-3 and TRBJ2-5; D gene ambiguous. Trimming shortened V by 2 bases and J by 7 bases, and 11 bases separated the two germline ends. Germline CDR1 reads SGHNT; CDR2 reads YENEEA. This CDR3 region has 13 residues. The CDR3 loop reads CASSLFPGATQYF. The CDR3 nucleotides read TGTGCCAGCAGCTTATTTCCTGGAGCGACCCAGTACTTC.

This chain connects TRBV11-3 to TRBJ1-1, with D tentatively TRBD1 (6 bases). Germline V CDR1 and CDR2: SGHNT, YENEEA. Trimming shortened V by 5 bases and J by 5 bases, and 18 bases separated the two germline ends. CDR3 length: 15 residues. In nucleotides, the CDR3 is TGTGCCAGCAGCCCCTCCCGGGGGGCTGAGACTGAAGCTTTCTTT. This codes for CASSPSRGAETEAFF.

The chain combines TRBV11-2 with TRBJ2-2, with D tentatively TRBD2 (5 bases). This CDR3 has 13 amino acids. Germline V gene sequence: CDR1 SGHAT, CDR2 FQNNGV. Trimming took off 3 bases at V and 7 bases at J, with 9 bases between the two ends. Here the CDR3 DNA reads TGTGCCAGCAGCTTTGGGGAGATCGGGGAGCTGTTTTTT. This gives the protein CASSFGEIGELFF. Drawing the rest from reference TRBV11-2 and TRBJ2-2, the complete variable domain is EAGVAQSPRYKIIEKRQSVAFWCNPISGHATLYWYQQILGQGPKLLIQFQNNGVVDDSQLPKDRFSAERLKGVDSTLKIQPAKLEDSAVYLCASSFGEIGELFFGEGSRLTVL.

A note on this clonotype: This could be a read error, since a much larger clone is one nucleotide away. This rearrangement joins TRBV6-6 to TRBJ1-2, with D possibly being TRBD1 (6 bases). This CDR3 contains 13 residues. Germline V gene sequence: CDR1 MNHNY, CDR2 SVGAGI (reference sequence). CDR3 in amino acids: CASSYADSDGCTF. The CDR3 region has the DNA TGTGCCAGCAGTTACGCGGACAGCGATGGCTGCACCTTC.